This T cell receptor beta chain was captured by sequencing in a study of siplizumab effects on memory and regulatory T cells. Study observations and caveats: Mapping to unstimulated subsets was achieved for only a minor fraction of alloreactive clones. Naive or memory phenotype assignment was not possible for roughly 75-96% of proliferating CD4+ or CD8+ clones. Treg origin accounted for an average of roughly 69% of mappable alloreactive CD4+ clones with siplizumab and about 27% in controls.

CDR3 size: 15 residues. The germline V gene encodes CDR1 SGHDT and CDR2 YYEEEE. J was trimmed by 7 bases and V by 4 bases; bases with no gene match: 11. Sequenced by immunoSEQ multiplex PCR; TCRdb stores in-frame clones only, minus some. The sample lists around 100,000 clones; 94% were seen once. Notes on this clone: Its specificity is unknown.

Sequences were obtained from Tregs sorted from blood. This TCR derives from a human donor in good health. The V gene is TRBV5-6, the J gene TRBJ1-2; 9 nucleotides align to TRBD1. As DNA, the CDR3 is TGTGCCAGCAGCAACCACAGGGGGCGCCAAGGTGGCTACACCTTC. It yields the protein CASSNHRGRQGGYTF.